The 23 T cell receptor beta chains below all came from one sample that was sequenced in a study of CD8 T cells in ankylosing spondylitis. Points from the study as a whole: In ankylosing spondylitis blood, a motif of seven to nine highly homologous TCR beta variants appeared characteristic.

No antigen has been assigned to these receptors. TCRdb re-derived calls from the 5' RACE reads in MiXCR, one entry per CDR3 protein. The sample carries 750,000 to 850,000 distinct CDR3 sequences, about 10% recorded once. Sequencing used blood, either unsorted or a sorted T cell fraction (not recorded which). The source is a male donor with ankylosing spondylitis.

The table lists this clonotype with many counts. The gene calls are TRBV7-2 and TRBJ2-3; D assignment may be TRBD1 or TRBD2 (5 bases each). This CDR3 is built from 15 residues. Germline lookup yields CDR1 SGHTA and CDR2 FQGNSA. V lost 6 bases and J lost 1, with 14 bases in between. CDR3 sequence: CASSPGTGGTDTQYF. In DNA, the CDR3 is TGTGCCAGCAGTCCCGGGACCGGAGGCACAGATACGCAGTATTTT.

The chain is built from TRBV27 and TRBJ2-1, with TRBD1 identical over 7 bases. CDR1 is MNHEY, CDR2 SMNVEV, per germline (reference sequence). Unmatched junction bases numbered 6, after V lost 2 bases and J lost 5 bases. The CDR3 is 15 amino acids. CDR3 in amino acids: CASSLPPGQHNEQFF. The CDR3 coding sequence is TGTGCCAGCAGTTTACCCCCGGGACAGCACAATGAGCAGTTCTTC.

This chain uses TRBV6-2 or TRBV6-3 with TRBJ2-7; tentatively, D is TRBD1 (6 bases). CDR1 is MNHEY and CDR2 is SVGEGT in the germline V gene. Trimming left V 4 bases short and J 2 bases short, with 12 bases between. The CDR3 has 14 residues. The CDR3 coding sequence is TGTGCCAGCAGTTTTATGGCAGGGGCCTACGAGCAGTACTTC. This encodes CASSFMAGAYEQYF.

J is TRBJ2-3 and V is TRBV20-1; unclear D gene. V was cut by 7 bases and J by 0 bases, with 11 bases left in between. The CDR3 length is 13 residues. Germline V lookup: CDR1 DFQATT, CDR2 SNEGSKA (reference sequence). CDR3 DNA sequence: TGCAGTGGCGGACGACCTAGCACAGATACGCAGTATTTT. This codes for CSGGRPSTDTQYF.

The table lists this clonotype with a few counts. V gene TRBV28 combines with J gene TRBJ2-5; maybe TRBD1 (6 bases). V dropped 2 bases and J dropped 5 bases, with 15 bases sitting between them. The V gene's germline CDR1 is MDHEN and CDR2 SYDVKM. This CDR3 contains 15 residues. In nucleotides, the CDR3 is TGTGCCAGCAGTTTACTCGAACAGGGAAGGGAGACCCAGTACTTC. Encoded protein: CASSLLEQGRETQYF.

The chain employs TRBV7-2 and TRBJ2-2; D is unclear. Germline V gene lookup returns CDR1 SGHTA and CDR2 FQGNSA. This CDR3 is built from 15 residues. Trimming removed 1 base from V and 4 bases from J, with 10 bases in between. The CDR3 sequence: CASSLVGHGTGELFF. In DNA, the CDR3 is TGTGCCAGCAGCTTAGTAGGTCATGGCACCGGGGAGCTGTTTTTT.

This clonotype showed up just a few times. The chain combines TRBV24-1 with TRBJ2-5; TRBD2 matches 8 bases. CDR3 length: 15 amino acids. Looked up from germline, CDR1 is KGHDR and CDR2 is SFDVKD. With V trimmed by 4 bases and J by 5 bases, 8 bases remained unmatched. The CDR3 nucleotides read TGTGCCACCAGTGAACCGAGCGGGAGCGGGGAGACCCAGTACTTC. Translating gives CATSEPSGSGETQYF.

The V gene is TRBV12-3 or TRBV12-4, the J gene TRBJ2-2; tentative D call: TRBD1 (5 bases). V shed 0 bases and J shed 3 bases, with 11 bases lying between them. CDR3 length: 16 amino acids. The CDR3, as DNA: TGTGCCAGCAGTTTAGCGTGGCAGGGATACACCGGGGAGCTGTTTTTT. This translates into CASSLAWQGYTGELFF.

This clonotype was seen repeatedly, ten times or more. The chain employs TRBV7-2 and TRBJ2-7; D possibly corresponds to TRBD1 (6 bases). The CDR3 totals 13 residues. Germline assignment: CDR1 SGHTA and CDR2 FQGNSA. V lost 2 bases and J 3 bases, leaving 8 bases between the germline ends. The CDR3 loop reads CASSLRTDYEQYF. The CDR3 DNA reads TGTGCCAGCAGCTTACGGACAGACTACGAGCAGTACTTC.

V gene TRBV20-1 combines with J gene TRBJ2-6; the D gene is possibly TRBD2 (5 bases). The CDR3 totals 15 residues. V shed 6 bases and J shed 0 bases, with 12 bases lying between them. Germline CDR1 and CDR2: DFQATT and SNEGSKA (reference sequence). This CDR3 is CSARGFSSGANVLTF. The CDR3 bases are TGCAGTGCACGGGGATTTAGCTCTGGGGCCAACGTCCTGACTTTC.

This clonotype has a handful of counts. DNA of the CDR3: TGTGCCAGCAGCCAAACCCGAAACTCCTATAATTCACCCCTCCACTTT. It yields the protein CASSQTRNSYNSPLHF. The chain recombines TRBV4-2 with TRBJ1-6, with D uncertain. Germline V CDR1 and CDR2: LGHNA, YNFKEQ. Deletions cut 2 bases from V and 0 bases from J, with 8 bases between. This CDR3 comprises 16 residues.

This clonotype turned up a few times. The chain carries TRBV19 and TRBJ2-1; maybe TRBD2 (5 bases). Trimming removed 5 bases from V and 9 bases from J, with 14 bases in between. The CDR3 loop spans 13 amino acids. Germline V gene data show CDR1 as LNHDA and CDR2 as SQIVND (reference sequence). Here the CDR3 reads CASSPTRNGEQFF. In DNA, the CDR3 is TGTGCCAGTAGTCCTACTAGGAACGGTGAGCAGTTCTTC.

This clonotype was found a few times. This CDR3 reads CASSSGQGVSEKLFF. CDR3 nucleotide sequence: TGTGCCAGCAGCTCGGGGCAGGGGGTTTCTGAAAAACTGTTTTTT. This sequence joins TRBV12-3 or TRBV12-4 and TRBJ1-4, with TRBD1 matching 7 bases. Trimming removed 6 bases from V and 7 bases from J; junction bases left unmatched: 11. The CDR3 spans 15 residues.

The J gene is TRBJ2-5, the V gene TRBV7-8; 10 bases map to TRBD1. The J segment lost 2 bases and the V segment lost 2 bases, leaving 5 bases of the junction unmatched. This CDR3 is 16 amino acids long. Germline V gene data show CDR1 as SGHVS and CDR2 as FQNEAQ. The CDR3 loop reads CASSLRDRGSQETQYF. The CDR3 nucleotides are TGTGCCAGCAGCTTAAGGGACAGGGGTTCTCAAGAGACCCAGTACTTC.

The sample holds a few counts of this clonotype. The rearrangement links TRBV7-2 to TRBJ2-2; D gene ambiguous. V gave up 5 bases and J gave up 3 bases, with 7 bases separating them. Germline V CDR1 and CDR2: SGHTA, FQGNSA. The CDR3 loop spans 13 amino acids. CDR3 nucleotide sequence: TGTGCCAGCAGCCGGGCTTACACCGGGGAGCTGTTTTTT. As protein: CASSRAYTGELFF.

In this sample, this clonotype turned up many times. This chain links TRBV6-1 with TRBJ2-5; D tentatively reads TRBD1 or TRBD2 (5 bases each). Looked up from germline, CDR1 is MNHNS and CDR2 is SASEGT. CDR3 length: 14 residues. V lost 4 bases to trimming and J lost 5 bases, with 14 bases between them. In nucleotides, the CDR3 is TGTGCCAGCAGTGTGCTGGGGGAGAGGGAGACCCAGTACTTC. As protein: CASSVLGERETQYF.

This clonotype was recorded at least ten times. V usage is TRBV7-2 and J usage is TRBJ1-1; D unclear. V lost 5 bases to trimming and J lost 0 bases, with 10 bases between them. Germline CDR1 reads SGHTA; CDR2 reads FQGNSA. This CDR3 spans 14 amino acids. As DNA, the CDR3 is TGTGCCAGCAGCCTTTTAACAGTGAACACTGAAGCTTTCTTT. This sequence encodes CASSLLTVNTEAFF.

This clonotype was seen repeatedly, ten times or more. The rearrangement links TRBV5-1 to TRBJ2-5; 7 positions agree with TRBD2. V dropped 2 bases and J dropped 2; count of bases not matched to a gene: 3. The CDR3 runs to 14 residues. Germline-derived CDR1 and CDR2 are SGHRS and YFSETQ. The CDR3 bases are TGCGCCAGCAGCTTTGGCGGGGGACAAGAGACCCAGTACTTC. This translates into CASSFGGGQETQYF.

V and J are TRBV10-3 and TRBJ1-4; 7 positions agree with TRBD1. With V trimmed by 2 bases and J by 6 bases, 3 bases remained unmatched. Germline V gene sequence: CDR1 ENHRY, CDR2 SYGVKD. The CDR3 loop spans 14 amino acids. The CDR3: CAISEQGGDEKLFF. The CDR3 DNA follows: TGTGCCATCAGTGAGCAGGGGGGAGATGAAAAACTGTTTTTT.

Only a few counts were recorded for this clonotype. The rearrangement uses TRBV12-3 or TRBV12-4 and TRBJ1-5, with a possible D match to TRBD1 (5 bases). The CDR3 consists of 15 residues. The V end was cut by 7 bases, the J end by 0 bases, with 13 bases between. The CDR3 reads CASTAGTHSNQPQHF. As DNA, the CDR3 is TGTGCCAGCACCGCCGGGACTCATAGCAATCAGCCCCAGCATTTT.

This clonotype was counted only a few times. The chain uses TRBV20-1 and TRBJ2-1; 8 bases map to TRBD2. From germline, CDR1 is DFQATT and CDR2 SNEGSKA (reference sequence). J was trimmed by 8 bases and V by 6 bases; bases with no gene match: 15. This CDR3 has 15 residues. DNA of the CDR3: TGCAGTGCCGTAAACACAGCGGGAGTAGGCGATGAGCAGTTCTTC. Residues: CSAVNTAGVGDEQFF.

This clonotype has only a few counts. This chain connects TRBV10-2 to TRBJ1-6, with 10 bases aligning to TRBD1. The germline V gene has CDR1 WSHSY and CDR2 SAAADI. CDR3 length: 14 amino acids. With V trimmed by 5 bases and J by 10 bases, 5 bases remained unmatched. The CDR3 protein is CASSWTGGRSPLHF. CDR3 DNA sequence: TGCGCCAGCAGTTGGACAGGGGGAAGATCACCCCTCCACTTT.

This clonotype has a count of ten or more. This chain connects TRBV6-5 to TRBJ1-2; no clear D. The germline V gene encodes CDR1 MNHEY and CDR2 SVGAGI. CDR3 length: 12 residues. With 4 bases removed from V and 5 bases from J, the gap between germline ends came to 8 bases. The CDR3 region has the DNA TGTGCCAGCAGTTCCCCGGGATATGGCTACACCTTC. Amino acid sequence: CASSSPGYGYTF.